The 19 T cell receptor beta chains below come from one sample, sequenced in a study of blood T cell repertoires in COVID-19. Sequencing used immunoSEQ multiplex PCR; TCRdb keeps in-frame clones, though not all of them. The repertoire consists of 70,000 to 80,000 clones, with more than 85% occurring once and the leading ten covering roughly 5%. Input material: peripheral blood. Receptor source: a woman between 55 and 75 years old with active COVID-19.

The chain employs TRBV27 and TRBJ2-7, with TRBD2 identical over 9 bases. CDR3 length equals 15 residues. CDR1 is MNHEY, CDR2 SMNVEV, per germline (reference sequence). The J segment lost 2 bases and the V segment lost 6 bases, leaving 8 bases of the junction unmatched. CDR3 in DNA: TGTGCCAGCAGCCCCATGGCGGGGGGGACCTACGAGCAGTACTTC. It yields the protein CASSPMAGGTYEQYF.

The chain recombines TRBV3-1 (or the pseudogene TRBV3-2) with TRBJ2-3; TRBD2 agrees at 7 bases. In germline, CDR1 is LGHDT, CDR2 YNNKEL (reference sequence). With V trimmed by 4 bases and J by 5 bases, 15 bases remained unmatched. The CDR3 spans 17 residues. Here the CDR3 DNA reads TGTGCCAGCAGCCCCGACGGGCGGCGGGGGATGGTAGATACGCAGTATTTT. It specifies CASSPDGRRGMVDTQYF.

The gene calls are TRBV27 and TRBJ2-1, with TRBD1 identical over 12 bases. The CDR3 is made up of 14 amino acids. Per germline, CDR1 MNHEY and CDR2 SMNVEV (reference sequence). V lost 6 bases and J lost 9; bases outside the gene matches: 6. Here the CDR3 reads CASSPGQGASEQFF. The CDR3 nucleotides are TGTGCCAGCAGCCCGGGACAGGGGGCTAGTGAGCAGTTCTTC.

The CDR3 protein is CATSIAARGNQPQHF. DNA of the CDR3: TGTGCCACCAGCATAGCCGCCAGGGGCAATCAGCCCCAGCATTTT. This rearrangement joins TRBV15 to TRBJ1-5; possible D gene TRBD1, 5 bases. The length of the CDR3 is 15 residues. V lost 4 bases and J lost 2, with 12 bases in between. Germline CDR1 reads LNHNV; CDR2 reads YYDKDF (reference sequence).

The chain employs TRBV10-3 and TRBJ1-6; no definite D call. The CDR3 is 10 amino acids. Trimming stripped 11 bases from V and 14 bases from J, with 13 bases between. Germline V gene data show CDR1 as ENHRY and CDR2 as SYGVKD. CDR3 sequence reads: CAPPPGTLHF. The DNA of the CDR3 is TGTGCCCCGCCCCCAGGAACCCTCCACTTT.

V gene TRBV20-1 combines with J gene TRBJ1-2, with D possibly matching TRBD1 (5 bases). This CDR3 region has 14 residues. The germline V gene has CDR1 DFQATT and CDR2 SNEGSKA (reference sequence). Trimming pared 3 bases from V and 6 bases from J, leaving 17 bases between. CDR3 region: CSASVGRGNHGYTF. The CDR3 coding sequence is TGCAGTGCTAGTGTGGGTCGGGGGAATCATGGCTACACCTTC.

This clone came up once. CDR3 sequence reads: CATSEYSSGRLRGKQYF. The CDR3 nucleotides read TGTGCCACCAGTGAGTACTCTAGCGGGAGGCTACGAGGGAAGCAGTATTTT. The chain carries TRBV24-1 and TRBJ2-3; 11 bases align to TRBD2. Germline V gene sequence: CDR1 KGHDR, CDR2 SFDVKD. V dropped 4 bases and J dropped 11; count of bases not matched to a gene: 16. There are 17 residues in the CDR3.

The chain uses TRBV19 and TRBJ2-3; no reliable D call. This CDR3 has 15 amino acids. Trimming cost V 2 bases and J 4 bases, with 13 bases left between them. Germline CDR1 reads LNHDA; CDR2 reads SQIVND (reference sequence). CDR3 nucleotide sequence: TGTGCCAGTAGTATAAGCCTTGACAAATCAGATACGCAGTATTTT. This sequence encodes CASSISLDKSDTQYF.

The chain recombines TRBV5-1 with TRBJ2-5; 10 bases map to TRBD1. Germline values: CDR1 SGHRS, CDR2 YFSETQ. Germline trimming cut 0 bases from V and 4 bases from J; bases unmatched to any gene: 3. The CDR3 consists of 15 residues. CDR3 protein: CASSLGTGGIETQYF. The CDR3 DNA reads as TGCGCCAGCAGCTTGGGGACAGGGGGTATAGAGACCCAGTACTTC. The full variable domain, its missing parts supplied by reference TRBV5-1 and TRBJ2-5, is KAGVTQTPRYLIKTRGQQVTLSCSPISGHRSVSWYQQTPGQGLQFLFEYFSETQRNKGNFPGRFSGRQFSNSRSEMNVSTLELGDSALYLCASSLGTGGIETQYFGPGTRLLVL.

V is TRBV12-3 or TRBV12-4 and J is TRBJ1-1, with 7 bases lining up with TRBD1. This CDR3 spans 13 amino acids. V lost 5 bases and J lost 1; bases outside the gene matches: 1. The CDR3 DNA reads TGTGCCAGCAGTGGACAGGCGAACACTGAAGCTTTCTTT. Amino acid sequence: CASSGQANTEAFF.

The V call is TRBV5-1, the J call TRBJ2-5; perhaps TRBD1 as D (7 bases). This CDR3 has 13 residues. Germline values: CDR1 SGHRS, CDR2 YFSETQ. The V and J ends lost 3 bases and 4 bases respectively, with 10 bases between them. CDR3 loop: CASSWGDRETQYF. As DNA, the CDR3 is TGCGCCAGCAGCTGGGGGGACAGAGAGACCCAGTACTTC.

The chain combines TRBV5-1 with TRBJ2-1, with D possibly matching TRBD2 (6 bases). This CDR3 is built from 14 residues. Per the germline V gene, CDR1 is SGHRS and CDR2 is YFSETQ. V was pared by 5 bases and J by 9 bases, with 18 bases between. CDR3 in amino acids: CASSQSTRRGEQFF. For the CDR3, the DNA is TGCGCCAGCAGTCAGTCGACTAGGAGGGGTGAGCAGTTCTTC. Full variable domain (rest looked up from reference TRBV5-1 and TRBJ2-1): KAGVTQTPRYLIKTRGQQVTLSCSPISGHRSVSWYQQTPGQGLQFLFEYFSETQRNKGNFPGRFSGRQFSNSRSEMNVSTLELGDSALYLCASSQSTRRGEQFFGPGTRLTVL.

This clone was detected only once. The rearrangement links TRBV7-2 to TRBJ2-3; 9 bases fit TRBD2. The ends lost 1 base at V and 2 bases at J; junction bases unmatched: 7. The CDR3 has 17 amino acids. Per germline, CDR1 SGHTA and CDR2 FQGNSA. The CDR3 DNA is TGTGCCAGCAGCTTAGGTTCGGCGGGAGGGTTCACAGATACGCAGTATTTT. The encoded protein is CASSLGSAGGFTDTQYF.

This chain joins TRBV11-2 and TRBJ2-7, with D unresolved. The CDR3 sequence is 15 residues long. Per the germline V gene, CDR1 is SGHAT and CDR2 is FQNNGV. V dropped 5 bases and J dropped 3 bases, with 17 bases sitting between them. The CDR3 bases are TGTGCCAGCAGCCACGGAACGGGTCTGATCTACGAGCAGTACTTC. Encoded protein: CASSHGTGLIYEQYF.

V is TRBV19 and J is TRBJ2-3; TRBD1 matches 7 bases. The CDR3 is 16 amino acids. Germline loops: CDR1 LNHDA, CDR2 SQIVND (reference sequence). V lost 3 bases and J lost 1; bases outside the gene matches: 7. CDR3 sequence reads: CASSMGQGERTDTQYF. CDR3 nucleotides: TGTGCCAGTAGTATGGGCCAGGGGGAACGCACAGATACGCAGTATTTT.

The J gene is TRBJ2-1, the V gene TRBV5-1; TRBD2 aligns across 9 bases. The CDR3 sequence is 15 residues long. The J segment lost 8 bases and the V segment lost 4 bases, leaving 10 bases of the junction unmatched. The germline V gene has CDR1 SGHRS and CDR2 YFSETQ. The CDR3 coding sequence is TGCGCCAGCAGCCCTGGTCTAGCGGGAATGCATGAGCAGTTCTTC. The encoded protein is CASSPGLAGMHEQFF.

A few counts support this clone. The rearrangement links TRBV19 to TRBJ1-5, with 7 nucleotides matching TRBD1. Germline V gives CDR1 LNHDA, CDR2 SQIVND (reference sequence). CDR3 length: 13 amino acids. Germline trimming cut 9 bases from V and 6 bases from J; bases unmatched to any gene: 8. The CDR3 here is CASREKGAQPQHF. In nucleotides, the CDR3 is TGTGCCAGCCGCGAGAAGGGGGCTCAGCCCCAGCATTTT.

This clone occurred once. The chain couples TRBV7-2 to TRBJ2-1, with D perhaps matching TRBD2 (5 bases). The V gene's germline CDR1 is SGHTA and CDR2 FQGNSA. V was pared by 1 base and J by 6 bases, with 10 bases between. CDR3 length: 14 residues. The CDR3 DNA reads TGTGCCAGCAGCTTAGGGCTAGCACTCAATGAGCAGTTCTTC. Translated: CASSLGLALNEQFF.

This clone was recorded only once. The J gene is TRBJ1-2, the V gene TRBV6-5; D might be TRBD1 (5 bases). V dropped 2 bases and J dropped 0 bases, with 10 bases sitting between them. The CDR3 has 15 residues. From germline, CDR1 is MNHEY and CDR2 SVGAGI. The CDR3 bases are TGTGCCAGCAGTTACATCGGGGGAACTAACTATGGCTACACCTTC. Translated, it gives CASSYIGGTNYGYTF.